This T cell receptor beta chain was captured by sequencing in a study of T-cell memory formation after mild COVID-19. Study-wide points: Pre-infection memory already had some responding clones, implying cross-reactive memory joined. While clones contracting from day 15 to 85 were balanced between CD4 and CD8, later expanders leaned CD4+. Clones that contracted clustered mainly in CM and EM if CD4+ and in EMRA if CD8+.

Germline-derived CDR1 and CDR2 are LNHDA and SQIVND (reference sequence). The ends were cut back, 1 base at V and 5 bases at J, with 14 bases in the middle. The CDR3 length is 15 residues. TCRdb re-called the 5' RACE reads with MiXCR, one entry per CDR3 protein. The table lists roughly 550,000 distinct CDR3 sequences, just over 20% of them singletons. This clonotype was picked up a small number of times. What it binds is unknown. The source of this sequence is an adult woman who had mild COVID-19 (a few samples of this study predate the infection). Cell type and time point are not known. The sequenced sample consisted of PBMCs or a T cell subset sorted from them (not recorded which). The J gene is TRBJ2-5, the V gene TRBV19; D gene ambiguous. The CDR3 reads CASSIVGWSGETQYF. In nucleotides, the CDR3 is TGTGCCAGTAGTATAGTAGGCTGGTCCGGCGAGACCCAGTACTTC.